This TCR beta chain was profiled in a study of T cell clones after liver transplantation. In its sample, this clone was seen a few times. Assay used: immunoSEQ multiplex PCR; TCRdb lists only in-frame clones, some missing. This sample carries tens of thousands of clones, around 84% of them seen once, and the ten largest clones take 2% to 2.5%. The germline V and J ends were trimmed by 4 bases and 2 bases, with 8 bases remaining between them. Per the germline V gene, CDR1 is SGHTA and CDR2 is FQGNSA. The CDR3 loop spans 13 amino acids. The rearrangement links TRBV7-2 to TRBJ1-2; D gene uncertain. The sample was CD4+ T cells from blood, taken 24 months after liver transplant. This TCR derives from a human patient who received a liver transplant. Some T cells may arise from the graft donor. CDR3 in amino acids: CASSSQLNYGYTF. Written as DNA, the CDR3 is TGTGCCAGCAGCTCACAGCTAAACTATGGCTACACCTTC.